The TCR beta chain under discussion was sequenced for a study of T cell responses to AZD1222 COVID-19 vaccine. Study results and limitations: The study found Spike-specific TCR breadth and depth rose after two AZD1222 doses. Seropositive at baseline were only 5 to 7 AZD1222 recipients. Clonal diversity may have been underestimated, and the donors were mostly white British, with more females than males.

Here immunoSEQ multiplex PCR was the method, and the copy in TCRdb shows in-frame clones only, minus some. The table shows approximately 100,000 clones, with about 89% occurring only once. This clone appeared a few times. Its antigen is unidentified. The specimen comprised peripheral blood, sampled on day 0 of AZD1222 vaccination. The clonotype comes from an adult in good health.

In DNA, the CDR3 is TGTGCCAGTAGTCAAAGTTGGGGCTCGGGTGCCAATCAGCCCCAGCATTTT. Translating gives CASSQSWGSGANQPQHF. The gene calls are TRBV19 and TRBJ1-5; possibly TRBD1 for D (5 bases). The CDR3 loop spans 17 amino acids. Germline V CDR1 and CDR2: LNHDA, SQIVND (reference sequence). Trimming cost V 5 bases and J 3 bases, with 20 bases left between them.